A single sample is the source of the 18 T cell receptor beta chains below, sequenced in a study of cytomegalovirus exposure and HLA in healthy donors. The PCR was carried out with 60 Vbeta primers and 13 Jbeta primers. The repertoire was sequenced with immunoSEQ multiplex PCR; TCRdb's copy has only in-frame clones and lacks some. Of 130,000 or so clones listed, 65% to 90% are singletons. The sequenced material came from PBMCs. The source of these receptors is a woman between 40 and 55 years old in good health and CMV-seronegative.

The chain joins TRBV2 to TRBJ1-5; the match to TRBD1 covers 8 bases. Losses at the gene ends were 4 bases for V and 2 bases for J; bases not matched to a gene: 4. The germline V gene encodes CDR1 SNHLY and CDR2 FYNNEI. This CDR3 region has 15 residues. For the CDR3, the DNA is TGTGCCAGCAGTGGTTTACAGGGGGGCAATCAGCCCCAGCATTTT. It yields the protein CASSGLQGGNQPQHF.

The chain uses TRBV11-1 and TRBJ2-2; a possible D gene is TRBD1 (5 bases). This CDR3 is 16 amino acids long. CDR1 is SGHAT, CDR2 FQDESV, per germline (reference sequence). V was pared by 5 bases and J by 5 bases, with 18 bases between. The CDR3 region has the DNA TGTGCCAGCAGCCAAATTGCTGCCCAGGGAACCGGGGAGCTGTTTTTT. This translates into CASSQIAAQGTGELFF.

The chain has TRBV7-9 and TRBJ1-2; D not certain. The CDR3 has 14 residues. From germline, CDR1 is SEHNR and CDR2 FQNEAQ (reference sequence). V lost 4 bases and J 6 bases, leaving 15 bases between the germline ends. CDR3 coding DNA: TGTGCCAGCAGCTCAGACTCCGGGAATCATGGCTACACCTTC. This sequence encodes CASSSDSGNHGYTF.

The chain recombines TRBV19 with TRBJ1-2, with 7 positions matching TRBD1. After removal of 7 bases from V and 8 bases from J, the junction contained 16 bases not matched to a gene. The CDR3 loop spans 15 amino acids. CDR1 is LNHDA, CDR2 SQIVND, per germline (reference sequence). DNA for the CDR3: TGTGCCAGTACCTCCCTCGTGGGGGACAGACGGGGCTACACCTTC. Translating it yields CASTSLVGDRRGYTF. The full variable domain, in which reference TRBV19 and TRBJ1-2 provide the parts outside the CDR3, is DGGITQSPKYLFRKEGQNVTLSCEQNLNHDAMYWYRQDPGQGLRLIYYSQIVNDFQKGDIAEGYSVSREKKESFPLTVTSAQKNPTAFYLCASTSLVGDRRGYTFGSGTRLTVV.

CDR3 in amino acids: CASSGDISYNEQFF. The CDR3 DNA is TGCGCCAGCAGCGGGGACATCTCCTACAATGAGCAGTTCTTC. This rearrangement joins TRBV5-1 to TRBJ2-1; a weak D match, TRBD1 (6 bases). CDR3 length: 14 residues. Germline V gene sequence: CDR1 SGHRS, CDR2 YFSETQ. The V and J ends lost 4 bases and 0 bases respectively, with 8 bases between them.

The rearrangement joins TRBV9 to TRBJ2-3, with 10 nucleotides matching TRBD2. The CDR3 is 15 amino acids. V was clipped by 0 bases and J by 4 bases; unmatched bases: 2. Germline V gene data show CDR1 as SGDLS and CDR2 as YYNGEE. This CDR3 is CASSVVSGGPDTQYF. CDR3 coding DNA: TGTGCCAGCAGCGTAGTTAGCGGGGGGCCAGATACGCAGTATTTT. Full variable domain (missing parts from reference TRBV9 and TRBJ2-3): DSGVTQTPKHLITATGQRVTLRCSPRSGDLSVYWYQQSLDQGLQFLIQYYNGEERAKGNILERFSAQQFPDLHSELNLSSLELGDSALYFCASSVVSGGPDTQYFGPGTRLTVL.

This chain joins TRBV11-2 and TRBJ1-4; D might be TRBD1 (5 bases). Germline lookup yields CDR1 SGHAT and CDR2 FQNNGV. The CDR3 has 15 amino acids. V was trimmed by 6 bases and J by 14 bases, leaving 25 bases between them. CDR3 in DNA: TGTGCCAGCAGACCAAGGTCACAGGTATCTTCAGGCCTGTTTTTT. This gives the protein CASRPRSQVSSGLFF. The complete variable domain, with remaining parts taken from reference TRBV11-2 and TRBJ1-4, reads EAGVAQSPRYKIIEKRQSVAFWCNPISGHATLYWYQQILGQGPKLLIQFQNNGVVDDSQLPKDRFSAERLKGVDSTLKIQPAKLEDSAVYLCASRPRSQVSSGLFFGSGTQLSVL.

The genes are TRBV10-1 and TRBJ2-7; possibly TRBD1 for D (6 bases). Germline CDR1 reads WNHNN; CDR2 reads SYGVQD (reference sequence). This CDR3 has 16 residues. The V end lost 3 bases, the J end lost 1 base, and 16 bases lay between the germline ends. The CDR3 DNA reads TGCGCCAGCAGTGACCACCGGGACAACCCTTCCTACGAGCAGTACTTC. Its protein product is CASSDHRDNPSYEQYF.

The chain combines TRBV5-1 with TRBJ2-7, with a tentative D call TRBD2 (5 bases). CDR1 is SGHRS and CDR2 is YFSETQ in the germline V gene. CDR3 size: 13 residues. The V and J ends lost 8 bases and 3 bases respectively, with 15 bases between them. The CDR3 here is CASKATNFYEQYF. For the CDR3, the DNA is TGCGCCAGTAAAGCGACTAATTTCTACGAGCAGTACTTC.

J is TRBJ2-7 and V is TRBV5-1, with 11 bases matching TRBD1. The V and J ends lost 4 bases and 5 bases, in that order; junction bases with no gene match: 8. The CDR3 extends over 15 amino acids. CDR1 is SGHRS and CDR2 is YFSETQ in the germline V gene. The CDR3 coding sequence is TGCGCCAGCAGCCACGGGACAGGGGGAGTAGACGAGCAGTACTTC. Its protein product is CASSHGTGGVDEQYF.

V is TRBV29-1 and J is TRBJ2-7, with a weak D call TRBD2 (6 bases). V shed 8 bases and J shed 2 bases, with 16 bases lying between them. The V gene's germline CDR1 is SQVTM and CDR2 ANQGSEA. The CDR3 is 13 residues long. This CDR3 reads CSWTGTEPYEQYF. The CDR3 DNA reads as TGCAGCTGGACCGGGACTGAACCCTACGAGCAGTACTTC.

The chain joins TRBV11-2 to TRBJ1-1, with no clear D. CDR1 and CDR2 (germline): SGHAT, FQNNGV. V was shortened by 10 bases and J by 4 bases, with 13 bases between the two germline ends. The CDR3 has 12 residues. In DNA form, the CDR3 reads TGTGCCATCTTGCGGCGCGGCACTGAAGCTTTCTTT. Translating gives CAILRRGTEAFF.

This clone has only a few counts. This chain connects TRBV7-9 to TRBJ1-1; no reliable D call. Looked up from germline, CDR1 is SEHNR and CDR2 is FQNEAQ (reference sequence). The CDR3 is 11 amino acids. With 1 base removed from V and 8 bases from J, the gap between germline ends came to 5 bases. CDR3 nucleotides: TGTGCCAGCAGCTTAGGAGGGGAAGCTTTCTTT. This gives the protein CASSLGGEAFF.

In its sample, this clone was seen a few times. This sequence joins TRBV5-3 and TRBJ1-1; D remains unclear. TRBV5-3 is known as an ORF, though its function is uncertain. CDR3 length: 12 amino acids. V lost 10 bases to trimming and J lost 2 bases, with 12 bases between them. DNA of the CDR3: TGTGCCCTAGAGCGGGCAAACACTGAAGCTTTCTTT. It translates to CALERANTEAFF.

This clone was counted a few times. V and J are TRBV5-1 and TRBJ2-2; D is uncertain. This CDR3 contains 15 residues. The germline CDR1 and CDR2 sequences are SGHRS and YFSETQ. The V end was cut by 0 bases, the J end by 3 bases, with 9 bases between. The CDR3 sequence is CASSLGATYTGELFF. The CDR3, as DNA: TGCGCCAGCAGCTTGGGCGCCACTTACACCGGGGAGCTGTTTTTT.

The chain recombines TRBV27 with TRBJ2-1, with D possibly being TRBD1 (6 bases). The CDR3 sequence is 15 residues long. CDR1 is MNHEY and CDR2 is SMNVEV in the germline V gene (reference sequence). Trimming took off 3 bases at V and 4 bases at J, with 13 bases between the two ends. This chain's CDR3 is CASSFLGASYNEQFF. In DNA, the CDR3 is TGTGCCAGCAGTTTTCTGGGGGCCTCGTACAATGAGCAGTTCTTC.

This chain links TRBV6-5 with TRBJ2-3; 7 nucleotides line up with TRBD1. The germline CDR1 and CDR2 sequences are MNHEY and SVGAGI. V lost 6 bases to trimming and J lost 0 bases; unmatched junction nucleotides: 3. The CDR3 loop spans 14 amino acids. The CDR3 loop is CASSYRGSTDTQYF. CDR3 in DNA: TGTGCCAGCAGCTACAGGGGAAGCACAGATACGCAGTATTTT.

The rearrangement uses TRBV7-9 and TRBJ1-2; 7 bases agree with TRBD1. V trimming: 1 base; J trimming: 3 bases; junction bases outside the gene matches: 8. This CDR3 contains 16 residues. Germline V lookup: CDR1 SEHNR, CDR2 FQNEAQ (reference sequence). CDR3 residues: CASSLVMTDRDYGYTF. The CDR3 bases are TGTGCCAGCAGCTTAGTCATGACCGACAGGGACTATGGCTACACCTTC.